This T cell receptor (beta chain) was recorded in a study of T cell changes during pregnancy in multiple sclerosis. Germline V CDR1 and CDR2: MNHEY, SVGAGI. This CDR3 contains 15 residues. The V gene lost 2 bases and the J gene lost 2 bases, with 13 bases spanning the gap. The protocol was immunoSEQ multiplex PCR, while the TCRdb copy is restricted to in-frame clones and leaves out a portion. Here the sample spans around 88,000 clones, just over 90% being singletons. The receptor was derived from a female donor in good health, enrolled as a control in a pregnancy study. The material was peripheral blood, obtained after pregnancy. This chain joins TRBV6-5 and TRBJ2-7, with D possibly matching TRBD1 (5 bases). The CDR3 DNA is TGTGCCAGCAGTTACGGGGCAGTTCGGCCCTACGAGCAGTACTTC. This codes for CASSYGAVRPYEQYF.